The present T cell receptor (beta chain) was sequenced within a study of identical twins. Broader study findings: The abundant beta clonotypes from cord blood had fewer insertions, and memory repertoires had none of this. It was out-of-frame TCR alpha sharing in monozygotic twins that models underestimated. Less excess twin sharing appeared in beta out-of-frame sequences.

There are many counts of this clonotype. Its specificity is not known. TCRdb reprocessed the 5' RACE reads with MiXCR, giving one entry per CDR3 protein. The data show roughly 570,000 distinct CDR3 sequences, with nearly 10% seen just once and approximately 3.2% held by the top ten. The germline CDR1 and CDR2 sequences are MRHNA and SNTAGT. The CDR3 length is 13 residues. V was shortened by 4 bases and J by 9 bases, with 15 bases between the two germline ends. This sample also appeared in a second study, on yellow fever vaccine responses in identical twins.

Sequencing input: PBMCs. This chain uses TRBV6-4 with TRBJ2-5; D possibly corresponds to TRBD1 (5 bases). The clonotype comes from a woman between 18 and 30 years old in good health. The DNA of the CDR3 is TGTGCCAGCAGTGGGACCCCGCAGGGTTCCCAGTACTTC. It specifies CASSGTPQGSQYF.